This entry concerns a single T cell receptor (beta chain). Its antigen is not known. The method was immunoSEQ multiplex PCR; TCRdb's version includes in-frame clones alone and lacks a portion of them. The sample consists of around 240,000 clones, over 60% of them appearing once. V was cut by 4 bases and J by 0 bases, with 9 bases left in between. Germline CDR1 and CDR2: SEHNR and FQNEAQ (reference sequence). The CDR3 is 15 residues long. Donors comprised healthy HIV-negative adults lacking recent acute infections or vaccinations. This entry belongs to a study of shared clonotypes between healthy human individuals. Points from the study as a whole: Enrolling few donors narrowed the genetic and exposure-history diversity that was represented.

The sequenced material came from memory CD4+ T cells sorted from blood. The subset denotes: CD45RA-negative fraction. The source is a young man in good health. The rearrangement links TRBV7-9 to TRBJ1-4; no definite D call. The CDR3 nucleotides are TGTGCCAGCAGCTCCGGATCCACAACTAATGAAAAACTGTTTTTT. Protein sequence: CASSSGSTTNEKLFF.